The rows below give T cell receptor beta chains drawn from one sample of a study of blood T cell repertoires in COVID-19. Clones were sequenced by immunoSEQ multiplex PCR, and TCRdb holds only the in-frame ones, with some missing. The data show roughly 280,000 clones, roughly nine tenths seen once. Material: PBMCs or T cells enriched from blood (not recorded which). The receptors here all came from a woman aged 55-69 years who had recovered from COVID-19. The CDR3 runs from the conserved cysteine through the conserved F or W. D genes are given only for firm matches. For some rows the clone size is stated as once, few or many, or as a class when expanded; others skip it.

abundance: -
d_gene: TRBD1
v_gene: TRBV6-5
j_gene: TRBJ2-1
CDR3nt: TGTGCCAGCAGTCGGGACAGGGCCACCTACAATGAGCAGTTCTTC
CDR3aa: CASSRDRATYNEQFF

abundance: -
d_gene: TRBD2
v_gene: TRBV9
j_gene: TRBJ2-6
CDR3nt: TGTGCCAGCAGCGTATCCCCGCGGGGGGGGCCCTCTGGGGCCAACGTCCTGACTTTC
CDR3aa: CASSVSPRGGPSGANVLTF

abundance: -
d_gene: -
v_gene: TRBV5-4
j_gene: TRBJ1-6
CDR3nt: TGTGCCAGCAGCTTGGGAGGGTCGTCGAATTCACCCCTCCACTTT
CDR3aa: CASSLGGSSNSPLHF

abundance: once
d_gene: TRBD2
v_gene: TRBV7-2
j_gene: TRBJ2-5
CDR3nt: TGTGCCAGCAGCCTCACTAGCGGGAGTGGGACCCAGTACTTC
CDR3aa: CASSLTSGSGTQYF

abundance: -
d_gene: -
v_gene: TRBV3-1/TRBV3-2
j_gene: TRBJ2-2
CDR3nt: TGTGCCAGCAGCCCCCCGTTTGGGCGAACCGGGGAGCTGTTTTTT
CDR3aa: CASSPPFGRTGELFF

abundance: -
d_gene: TRBD1
v_gene: TRBV6-5
j_gene: TRBJ1-3
CDR3nt: TGTGCCAGCCGGACAGGCCTGGGAAACACCATATATTTT
CDR3aa: CASRTGLGNTIYF

abundance: -
d_gene: TRBD1
v_gene: TRBV6-5
j_gene: TRBJ1-2
CDR3nt: TGTGCCAGCAGCTATGGACAGGGGGGAGGCTACACCTTC
CDR3aa: CASSYGQGGGYTF

abundance: many
d_gene: TRBD1
v_gene: TRBV5-1
j_gene: TRBJ1-3
CDR3nt: TGCGCCAGCAGCGGGACAGGGTCGGGAAACACCATATATTTT
CDR3aa: CASSGTGSGNTIYF

abundance: -
d_gene: -
v_gene: TRBV28
j_gene: TRBJ1-4
CDR3nt: TGTGCCAGCAGTTTAATGGCAGGGGAAAATGAAAAACTGTTTTTT
CDR3aa: CASSLMAGENEKLFF

abundance: -
d_gene: -
v_gene: TRBV6-5
j_gene: TRBJ2-5
CDR3nt: TGTGCCAGCGGGGATGGACAGTTTGGGGAGACCCAGTACTTC
CDR3aa: CASGDGQFGETQYF

abundance: -
d_gene: -
v_gene: TRBV24-1
j_gene: TRBJ2-1
CDR3nt: TGTGCCACCAGTGATCCTTACAGCCCATCCTACAATGAGCAGTTCTTC
CDR3aa: CATSDPYSPSYNEQFF

abundance: -
d_gene: -
v_gene: TRBV2
j_gene: TRBJ1-2
CDR3nt: TGTGCCAGCACATTGGCAGAGGACTATGGCTACACCTTC
CDR3aa: CASTLAEDYGYTF

abundance: -
d_gene: TRBD2
v_gene: TRBV19
j_gene: TRBJ2-1
CDR3nt: TGTGCCAGTACCGACGATGGGGAGGGGAAGAATGAGCAGTTCTTC
CDR3aa: CASTDDGEGKNEQFF

abundance: -
d_gene: TRBD2
v_gene: TRBV5-6
j_gene: TRBJ2-5
CDR3nt: TGTGCCAGCAGCCCGGGACTAGAGGAGACCCAGTACTTC
CDR3aa: CASSPGLEETQYF

abundance: -
d_gene: -
v_gene: TRBV6-5
j_gene: TRBJ2-1
CDR3nt: TGTGCCAGCAACACAGGGATAGACGGCAATGAGCAGTTCTTC
CDR3aa: CASNTGIDGNEQFF

abundance: -
d_gene: -
v_gene: TRBV11-2
j_gene: TRBJ2-5
CDR3nt: TGTGCCAGCAGCTTAGGACTGGTCAAAGAGACCCAGTACTTC
CDR3aa: CASSLGLVKETQYF

abundance: -
d_gene: TRBD2
v_gene: TRBV27
j_gene: TRBJ2-3
CDR3nt: TGTGCCAGCTCCCCCGGGCGGGGGGGTGGGACAGATACGCAGTATTTT
CDR3aa: CASSPGRGGGTDTQYF

abundance: -
d_gene: TRBD1
v_gene: TRBV19
j_gene: TRBJ1-2
CDR3nt: TGTGCCAGTTCGACAGGGGCCCCGAGGTCTTATGGCTACACCTTC
CDR3aa: CASSTGAPRSYGYTF

abundance: -
d_gene: TRBD1
v_gene: TRBV10-1
j_gene: TRBJ1-2
CDR3nt: TGCGCCAGCTCCGGGACAGGGGAGAGTGGCTACACCTTC
CDR3aa: CASSGTGESGYTF

abundance: -
d_gene: -
v_gene: TRBV4-1
j_gene: TRBJ2-2
CDR3nt: TGCGCCAGCAGTCTTGAAGGGGCGAACACCGGGGAGCTGTTTTTT
CDR3aa: CASSLEGANTGELFF

abundance: once
d_gene: -
v_gene: TRBV28
j_gene: TRBJ1-2
CDR3nt: TGTGCCAGCGTCGGTTTCGTCTATGGCTACACCTTC
CDR3aa: CASVGFVYGYTF

abundance: once
d_gene: TRBD1
v_gene: TRBV30
j_gene: TRBJ1-1
CDR3nt: TGTGCCTGGAGTCGTGCCGTTGGACAGGGTATTAAGGGGACTGAAGCTTTCTTT
CDR3aa: CAWSRAVGQGIKGTEAFF

abundance: -
d_gene: -
v_gene: TRBV9
j_gene: TRBJ1-2
CDR3nt: TGTGCCAGCAGCCGGACAGAGACGGGCGGCTACACCTTC
CDR3aa: CASSRTETGGYTF